This TCR beta chain was identified in a study of Ad26.COV2.S vaccination and SARS-CoV-2 variants. Study-level background: Ad26.COV2.S was injected intramuscularly once or twice, 56 days apart.

Only in-frame clones appear in the TCRdb table, and some are missing; sequencing was by immunoSEQ multiplex PCR. This sample carries hundreds of thousands of clones, about 90% of them seen once, and the ten largest clones take around 3.5%. General study points: Considerable breadth of spike-specific CD8+ and CD4+ T cell responses has reportedly been documented following vaccination. Estimates derived from TCR breadth and depth analyses may have underestimated total T cell responses.

The V gene lost 5 bases and the J gene lost 3 bases, with 5 bases spanning the gap. CDR3 length equals 11 residues. The germline gives CDR1 SGHAT, CDR2 FQNNGV. The treatment was: approximately 18 received Ad26.COV2.S at low or high dose, single or two shots; about 5 received placebo; per-sample allocation not given. Sampling happened 63 days after the first vaccine or placebo injection. As for this clone: Antigen unknown. A much larger clonotype is one base distant, so this may be a read error.

This sequence was found in a person between 18 and 65 years old who received the Ad26.COV2.S COVID-19 vaccine or a placebo. The sample was peripheral blood, taken in a trial of Ad26.COV2.S vaccine versus placebo. V gene TRBV11-2 combines with J gene TRBJ2-7, with D hard to call. DNA of the CDR3: TGTGCCAGCAGCCCCTACTACGAGCAGTACTTC. Encoded protein: CASSPYYEQYF.